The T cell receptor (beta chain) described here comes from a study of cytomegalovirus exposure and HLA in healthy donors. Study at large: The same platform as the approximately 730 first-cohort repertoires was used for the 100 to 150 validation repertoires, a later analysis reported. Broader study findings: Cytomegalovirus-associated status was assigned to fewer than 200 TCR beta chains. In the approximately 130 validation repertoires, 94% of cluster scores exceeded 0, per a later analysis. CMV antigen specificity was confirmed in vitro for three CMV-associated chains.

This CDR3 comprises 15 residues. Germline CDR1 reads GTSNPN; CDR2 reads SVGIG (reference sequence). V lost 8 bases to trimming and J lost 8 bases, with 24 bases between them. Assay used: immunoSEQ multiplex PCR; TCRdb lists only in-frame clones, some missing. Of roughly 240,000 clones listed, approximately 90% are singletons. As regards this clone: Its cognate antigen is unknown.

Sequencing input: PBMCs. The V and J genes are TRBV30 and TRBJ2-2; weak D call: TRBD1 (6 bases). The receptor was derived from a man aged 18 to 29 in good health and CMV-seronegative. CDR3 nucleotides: TGTGCCGGAACTCCGGGACACACTCTTCGAGGGGAGCTGTTTTTT. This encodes CAGTPGHTLRGELFF.